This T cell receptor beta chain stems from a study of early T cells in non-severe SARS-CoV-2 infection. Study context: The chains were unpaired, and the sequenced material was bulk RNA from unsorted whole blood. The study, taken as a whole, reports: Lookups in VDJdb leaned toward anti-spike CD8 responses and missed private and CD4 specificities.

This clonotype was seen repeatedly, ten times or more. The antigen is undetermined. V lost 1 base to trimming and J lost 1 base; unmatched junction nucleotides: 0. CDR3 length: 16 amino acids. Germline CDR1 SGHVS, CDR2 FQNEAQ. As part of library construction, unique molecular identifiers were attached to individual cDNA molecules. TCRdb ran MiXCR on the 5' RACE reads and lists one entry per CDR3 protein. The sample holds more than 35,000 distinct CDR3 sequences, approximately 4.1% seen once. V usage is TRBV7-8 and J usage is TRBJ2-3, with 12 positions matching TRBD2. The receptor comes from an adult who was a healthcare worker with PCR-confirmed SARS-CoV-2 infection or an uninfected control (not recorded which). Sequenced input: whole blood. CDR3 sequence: CASSLGLAGGTDTQYF. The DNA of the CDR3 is TGTGCCAGCAGCTTAGGACTAGCGGGAGGCACAGATACGCAGTATTTT.